A single sample is the source of the 30 T cell receptor beta chains below, sequenced in a study of cytomegalovirus exposure and HLA in healthy donors. Primers for the PCR totalled 60 Vbeta and 13 Jbeta. Data came from immunoSEQ multiplex PCR; TCRdb stores just in-frame clones and leaves some out. Seen here are over 150,000 clones, more than 80% observed once, and the top ten hold around 5%. Sequencing was done on a sample of PBMCs. These receptors all stem from a young man in good health and CMV-seronegative.

This chain uses TRBV19 with TRBJ1-4; weak D call: TRBD1 (5 bases). From germline, CDR1 is LNHDA and CDR2 SQIVND (reference sequence). The V gene lost 10 bases and the J gene lost 15 bases, with 24 bases spanning the gap. This CDR3 region has 13 residues. CDR3 DNA: TGTGCCACCCTCGGGGGGTGGGCAGGGAGAATGTTTTTT. This gives the protein CATLGGWAGRMFF.

This clone came up once. The chain combines TRBV19 with TRBJ2-7, with D possibly TRBD1 on 5 matching bases. The CDR3 runs 14 residues. Germline V gene sequence: CDR1 LNHDA, CDR2 SQIVND (reference sequence). Trimming took 1 base from V and 1 from J, leaving 8 bases between them. The CDR3 sequence is CASSIGQGSYEQYF. Written as DNA, the CDR3 is TGTGCCAGTAGTATAGGTCAGGGATCCTACGAGCAGTACTTC.

On this clone: Sequence at one end of the junction differs from germline and may be a read error. This chain links TRBV6-1 with TRBJ2-2; 7 positions agree with TRBD1. This CDR3 has 14 amino acids. Germline CDR1 reads MNHNS; CDR2 reads SASEGT. The DNA for the CDR3 is TGCTGCACGACCGGGACAGCCAAAACCGGGGAGCTGTTTTTT. Its protein product is CCTTGTAKTGELFF.

The rearrangement uses TRBV6-1 and TRBJ2-7, with 8 bases aligning to TRBD2. The V and J ends lost 7 bases and 2 bases, in that order; junction bases with no gene match: 4. Germline-derived CDR1 and CDR2 are MNHNS and SASEGT. The CDR3 has 13 amino acids. CDR3 DNA sequence: TGTGCCAGCACGGGGGGGGTTACCTACGAGCAGTACTTC. Its protein product is CASTGGVTYEQYF.

V is TRBV4-3 and J is TRBJ1-3; D remains unclear. Germline V gene data show CDR1 as LGHNA and CDR2 as YSLEER. The CDR3 totals 15 residues. Trimming removed 0 bases from V and 8 bases from J, with 14 bases in between. In DNA form, the CDR3 reads TGCGCCAGCAGCCAAGAATATATGGAGGGAGACACCATATATTTT. As protein: CASSQEYMEGDTIYF.

For this clone: Other DNA variants within this sample encode the same CDR3. This chain connects TRBV18 to TRBJ2-5; D is ambiguous. Germline CDR1 and CDR2: KGHSH and LQKENI. The CDR3 runs to 12 residues. Trimming shortened V by 3 bases and J by 4 bases, and 6 bases separated the two germline ends. This CDR3 is CASSPAGETQYF. CDR3 in DNA: TGTGCCAGCTCACCGGCTGGAGAGACCCAGTACTTC.

The rearrangement links TRBV9 to TRBJ2-7; D gene unclear. Germline V gene sequence: CDR1 SGDLS, CDR2 YYNGEE. V was trimmed by 4 bases and J by 2 bases, leaving 10 bases between them. This CDR3 comprises 13 residues. CDR3 nucleotides: TGTGCCAGCAGCCCGACATCCGCCTACGAGCAGTACTTC. The encoded protein is CASSPTSAYEQYF.

The CDR3 reads CASSSRDRGLSYEQYF. The CDR3 region has the DNA TGTGCCAGCAGTTCCCGGGACAGGGGGCTATCTTACGAGCAGTACTTC. The chain combines TRBV27 with TRBJ2-7, with 12 bases matching TRBD1. The V gene end was trimmed by 4 bases and the J gene end by 4 bases; junction bases not matched to a gene: 8. Germline V gene lookup returns CDR1 MNHEY and CDR2 SMNVEV (reference sequence). This CDR3 region has 16 residues.

This chain joins TRBV18 and TRBJ2-7; D unclear. V gave up 2 bases and J gave up 2 bases, with 7 bases separating them. Germline CDR1 KGHSH, CDR2 LQKENI. The CDR3 is made up of 13 amino acids. CDR3 bases: TGTGCCAGCTCACCATCAATCCCCTACGAGCAGTACTTC. Translation: CASSPSIPYEQYF.

The chain uses TRBV27 and TRBJ2-6, with no clear D. Germline CDR1 is MNHEY and CDR2 is SMNVEV (reference sequence). Trimming removed 5 bases at V and 0 bases at J, with 5 bases between. The CDR3 has 14 residues. The CDR3 nucleotides are TGTGCCAGCAGTCTTAGCTCTGGGGCCAACGTCCTGACTTTC. Encoded protein: CASSLSSGANVLTF. The full variable domain, in which reference TRBV27 and TRBJ2-6 provide the parts outside the CDR3, is EAQVTQNPRYLITVTGKKLTVTCSQNMNHEYMSWYRQDPGLGLRQIYYSMNVEVTDKGDVPEGYKVSRKEKRNFPLILESPSPNQTSLYFCASSLSSGANVLTFGAGSRLTVL.

The genes are TRBV2 and TRBJ2-7, with a weak D call TRBD1 (5 bases). Per germline, CDR1 SNHLY and CDR2 FYNNEI. V was clipped by 6 bases and J by 2 bases, with 8 bases between them. CDR3 size: 12 residues. The CDR3 loop is CASRPDTYEQYF. The CDR3, as DNA: TGTGCCAGCAGACCGGACACCTACGAGCAGTACTTC.

The genes are TRBV11-2 and TRBJ2-7; 8 bases fit TRBD1. There are 15 residues in the CDR3. From germline, CDR1 is SGHAT and CDR2 FQNNGV. The V segment lost 1 base and the J segment 4 bases; nucleotides outside the gene matches: 6. The DNA of the CDR3 is TGTGCCAGCAGCTTAGCGAGGACAGGGAATTACGAGCAGTACTTC. Translating it yields CASSLARTGNYEQYF.

The V gene is TRBV11-1, the J gene TRBJ2-5; maybe TRBD2 (6 bases). The J call may be in error: the DNA end matches TRBJ2-7 better. The CDR3 contains 16 residues. Germline CDR1 reads SGHAT; CDR2 reads FQDESV (reference sequence). As DNA, the CDR3 is TGTGCCAGCAGCTCCGTAGCGGCGAGGGTTGACTACGAGCAGTACTTC. Amino acids: CASSSVAARVDYEQYF.

The chain recombines TRBV4-3 with TRBJ1-4; no clear D gene. This CDR3 contains 16 residues. Per the germline V gene, CDR1 is LGHNA and CDR2 is YSLEER. V gave up 1 base and J gave up 0 bases, with 9 bases separating them. The CDR3 nucleotides read TGCGCCAGCAGCCAAGGGGCAGCCCCAACTAATGAAAAACTGTTTTTT. Translation: CASSQGAAPTNEKLFF.

The chain has TRBV7-2 and TRBJ2-2, with D tentatively TRBD2 (6 bases). CDR3 length: 15 residues. CDR1 is SGHTA, CDR2 FQGNSA, per germline. The ends were cut back, 0 bases at V and 1 base at J, with 6 bases in the middle. CDR3 bases: TGTGCCAGCAGCTTAGCCGGGGGGAACACCGGGGAGCTGTTTTTT. Its translation is CASSLAGGNTGELFF.

The chain carries TRBV7-2 and TRBJ1-2, with 8 nucleotides matching TRBD1. The CDR3 is made up of 15 amino acids. CDR1 and CDR2 (germline): SGHTA, FQGNSA. J gave up 4 bases and V 3 bases, and 7 bases lay outside the gene matches. In DNA form, the CDR3 reads TGTGCCAGCAGCTTTACAGGGGGGAATATCTATGGCTACACCTTC. Amino acids: CASSFTGGNIYGYTF. The whole variable domain, remainder taken from reference TRBV7-2 and TRBJ1-2, is GAGVSQSPSNKVTEKGKDVELRCDPISGHTALYWYRQSLGQGLEFLIYFQGNSAPDKSGLPSDRFSAERTGGSVSTLTIQRTQQEDSAVYLCASSFTGGNIYGYTFGSGTRLTVV.

The genes are TRBV7-8 and TRBJ1-2, with a weak D call TRBD1 (5 bases). Trimming stripped 1 base from V and 4 bases from J, with 16 bases between. The length of the CDR3 is 16 residues. Germline values: CDR1 SGHVS, CDR2 FQNEAQ. This CDR3 reads CASSLGAPGEGYGYTF. CDR3 bases: TGTGCCAGCAGCTTAGGGGCTCCGGGGGAGGGCTATGGCTACACCTTC.

This clone is a singleton in its sample. The gene calls are TRBV7-8 and TRBJ2-1, with TRBD1 identical over 9 bases. The CDR3 length is 16 residues. V was clipped by 3 bases and J by 8 bases; unmatched bases: 11. CDR1 and CDR2 (germline): SGHVS, FQNEAQ. This CDR3 reads CASSFSGTGSSDEQFF. In DNA, the CDR3 is TGTGCCAGCAGCTTCTCCGGGACAGGGTCTTCTGATGAGCAGTTCTTC.

This chain connects TRBV10-1 to TRBJ2-1; a possible D gene is TRBD1 (5 bases). Trimming took off 2 bases at V and 9 bases at J, with 17 bases between the two ends. The CDR3 contains 15 residues. Germline V CDR1 and CDR2: WNHNN, SYGVQD (reference sequence). The CDR3 DNA reads as TGCGCCAGCAGTGAGGCGTCAGGACACCCCCCTGAGCAGTTCTTC. It encodes CASSEASGHPPEQFF.

The chain is built from TRBV10-3 and TRBJ1-1; a possible D gene is TRBD1 (6 bases). This CDR3 has 12 residues. V was cut by 6 bases and J by 8 bases, with 13 bases left in between. Germline V gene sequence: CDR1 ENHRY, CDR2 SYGVKD. CDR3: CAIRTTGTEAFF. The CDR3 coding sequence is TGTGCCATCAGAACTACCGGGACAGAAGCTTTCTTT.

This clone was seen just once. V usage is TRBV19 and J usage is TRBJ2-1; tentatively, D is TRBD2 (6 bases). V lost 2 bases to trimming and J lost 13 bases, with 12 bases between them. The CDR3 consists of 12 residues. CDR1 and CDR2 (germline): LNHDA, SQIVND (reference sequence). The CDR3 DNA reads as TGTGCCAGTAGTATACCGTCGGGAGAACAGTTCTTC. This codes for CASSIPSGEQFF.

The genes are TRBV10-3 and TRBJ2-7; TRBD2 is a possible D gene (5 bases). This CDR3 contains 15 residues. V lost 3 bases and J 4 bases, leaving 16 bases between the germline ends. Germline V gene lookup returns CDR1 ENHRY and CDR2 SYGVKD. CDR3 coding DNA: TGTGCCATCAGTGAACACGGGAACATAGTTTACGAGCAGTACTTC. Protein product: CAISEHGNIVYEQYF.

The CDR3 coding sequence is TGTGCCAGCAGCTTTCTGGGGACAGGGGGCTATGAGACCCAGTACTTC. It specifies CASSFLGTGGYETQYF. V is TRBV5-5 and J is TRBJ2-5, with 12 nucleotides matching TRBD1. There are 16 residues in the CDR3. With 2 bases clipped from V and 5 bases from J, the junction kept 7 bases outside the gene matches. Germline-derived CDR1 and CDR2 are SGHKS and YYEKEE (reference sequence).

The chain has TRBV15 and TRBJ2-5; D possibly corresponds to TRBD1 (5 bases). The CDR3 has 14 amino acids. Germline V gene sequence: CDR1 LNHNV, CDR2 YYDKDF (reference sequence). Trimming removed 5 bases from V and 1 base from J, with 11 bases in between. The CDR3, as DNA: TGTGCCACCAGCCCCAGGGCCCTCCAAGAGACCCAGTACTTC. Protein product: CATSPRALQETQYF.

The J gene is TRBJ2-4, the V gene TRBV7-3, with 9 bases fitting TRBD1. CDR1 SGHTA and CDR2 FQGTGA come from the germline V gene. The V gene end was trimmed by 2 bases and the J gene end by 6 bases; junction bases not matched to a gene: 5. The CDR3 sequence is 15 residues long. This chain's CDR3 is CASSLGTGSRNIQYF. The DNA for the CDR3 is TGTGCCAGCAGCTTAGGGACAGGGTCCCGAAACATTCAGTACTTC. The entire variable domain, with the rest obtained from reference TRBV7-3 and TRBJ2-4, is as follows: GAGVSQTPSNKVTEKGKYVELRCDPISGHTALYWYRQSLGQGPEFLIYFQGTGAADDSGLPNDRFFAVRPEGSVSTLKIQRTERGDSAVYLCASSLGTGSRNIQYFGAGTRLSVL.

The chain couples TRBV4-2 to TRBJ2-7; 7 nucleotides align to TRBD2. The CDR3 is made up of 15 amino acids. Trimming at V came to 0 bases and at J to 6 bases, leaving 8 bases not matched to a gene. Germline-derived CDR1 and CDR2 are LGHNA and YNFKEQ. The CDR3 loop is CASSQDRAGVGEQYF. The CDR3 region has the DNA TGTGCCAGCAGCCAAGATCGGGCGGGAGTAGGCGAGCAGTACTTC.

This clone was observed once. The chain uses TRBV5-1 and TRBJ2-2, with 12 nucleotides matching TRBD2. Trimming took 2 bases from V and 3 from J; bases not matched to a gene: 5. There are 17 residues in the CDR3. Germline V CDR1 and CDR2: SGHRS, YFSETQ. CDR3 DNA sequence: TGCGCCAGCAGCTTTCTAGCGGGAGGGTCGGACACCGGGGAGCTGTTTTTT. It encodes CASSFLAGGSDTGELFF. Based on the CDR3 plus reference TRBV5-1 and TRBJ2-2, the full variable domain is KAGVTQTPRYLIKTRGQQVTLSCSPISGHRSVSWYQQTPGQGLQFLFEYFSETQRNKGNFPGRFSGRQFSNSRSEMNVSTLELGDSALYLCASSFLAGGSDTGELFFGEGSRLTVL.

This clone is medium-sized within its sample. The chain is built from TRBV6-5 and TRBJ2-2, with a weak D call TRBD1 (5 bases). V lost 8 bases and J lost 1, with 8 bases in between. This CDR3 has 13 amino acids. Germline-derived CDR1 and CDR2 are MNHEY and SVGAGI. The DNA for the CDR3 is TGTGCCAGCCACACAGGGAACACCGGGGAGCTGTTTTTT. This translates into CASHTGNTGELFF.

The chain uses TRBV27 and TRBJ2-5; 9 nucleotides line up with TRBD2. The CDR3 has 18 residues. CDR1 is MNHEY and CDR2 is SMNVEV in the germline V gene (reference sequence). After removal of 4 bases from V and 5 bases from J, the junction contained 17 bases not matched to a gene. The DNA for the CDR3 is TGTGCCAGCAGTTCCCAGCGGGGGGACCTAGCGTTTTTGGAGACCCAGTACTTC. Amino acids: CASSSQRGDLAFLETQYF.

The chain combines TRBV6-1 with TRBJ1-5; tentatively, D is TRBD1 (6 bases). Looked up from germline, CDR1 is MNHNS and CDR2 is SASEGT. CDR3 length: 13 amino acids. Trimming left V 0 bases short and J 11 bases short, with 11 bases between. CDR3 protein: CASSEARRGSQHF. DNA for the CDR3: TGTGCCAGCAGTGAAGCAAGAAGGGGGTCCCAGCATTTT.